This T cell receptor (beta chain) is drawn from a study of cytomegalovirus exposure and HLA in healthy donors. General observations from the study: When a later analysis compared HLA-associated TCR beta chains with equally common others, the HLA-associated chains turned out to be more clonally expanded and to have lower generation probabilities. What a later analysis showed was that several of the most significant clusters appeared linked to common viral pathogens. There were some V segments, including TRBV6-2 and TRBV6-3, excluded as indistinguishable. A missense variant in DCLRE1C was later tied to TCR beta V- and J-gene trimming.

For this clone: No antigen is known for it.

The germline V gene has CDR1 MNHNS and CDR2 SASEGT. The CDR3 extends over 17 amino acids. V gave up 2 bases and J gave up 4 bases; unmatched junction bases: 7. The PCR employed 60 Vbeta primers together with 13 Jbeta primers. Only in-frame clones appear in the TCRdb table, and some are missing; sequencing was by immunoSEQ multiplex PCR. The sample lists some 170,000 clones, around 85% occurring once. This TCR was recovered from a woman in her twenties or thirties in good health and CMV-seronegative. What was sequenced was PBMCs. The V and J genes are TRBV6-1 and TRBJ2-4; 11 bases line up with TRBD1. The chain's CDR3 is CASSETRGTGGKNIQYF. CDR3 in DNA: TGTGCCAGCAGTGAAACCCGTGGGACAGGGGGTAAAAACATTCAGTACTTC.